The 31 T cell receptor beta chains below all came from one sample that was sequenced in a study of T cell changes during pregnancy in multiple sclerosis. Method: immunoSEQ multiplex PCR; TCRdb's copy keeps in-frame clones and lacks some. The table includes about 64,000 clones, about nine tenths detected once. Material: peripheral blood, obtained in the second trimester of pregnancy. Receptors originate from a female donor with multiple sclerosis, enrolled in a pregnancy study.

The rearrangement joins TRBV4-3 to TRBJ2-3, with 7 bases that match TRBD2. Germline V gene sequence: CDR1 LGHNA, CDR2 YSLEER. The V gene end was trimmed by 4 bases and the J gene end by 5 bases; junction bases not matched to a gene: 9. The CDR3 is made up of 15 amino acids. The CDR3 DNA reads TGCGCCAGCAGCCGAGAGGGAGGGCTGGAAGATACGCAGTATTTT. It specifies CASSREGGLEDTQYF.

CDR3 DNA: TGTGCTAGTGGTTTGGCCAGAGTAGACACGGGGGGCCCAGATACGCAGTATTTT. This gives the protein CASGLARVDTGGPDTQYF. The rearrangement uses TRBV12-5 and TRBJ2-3, with D perhaps matching TRBD2 (7 bases). Per the germline V gene, CDR1 is LGHNT and CDR2 is FRNRAP. Trimming took 1 base from V and 4 from J, leaving 21 bases between them. The CDR3 runs to 18 residues.

This rearrangement joins TRBV19 to TRBJ1-5; unclear D gene. Trimming cost V 3 bases and J 3 bases, with 9 bases left between them. Looked up from germline, CDR1 is LNHDA and CDR2 is SQIVND (reference sequence). The CDR3 spans 14 residues. The CDR3 coding sequence is TGTGCCAGTAGTATCGAGAGCAACAATCAGCCCCAGCATTTT. Translated: CASSIESNNQPQHF.

CDR3 loop: CASSPPFAGSGYGYTF. The CDR3 nucleotides read TGTGCCAGCTCACCACCATTTGCAGGGTCTGGCTATGGCTACACCTTC. The chain carries TRBV18 and TRBJ1-2; a weak D match, TRBD1 (5 bases). V was trimmed by 0 bases and J by 4 bases, leaving 15 bases between them. There are 16 residues in the CDR3. Germline V lookup: CDR1 KGHSH, CDR2 LQKENI. The full variable domain, its missing parts supplied by reference TRBV18 and TRBJ1-2, is NAGVMQNPRHLVRRRGQEARLRCSPMKGHSHVYWYRQLPEEGLKFMVYLQKENIIDESGMPKERFSAEFPKEGPSILRIQQVVRGDSAAYFCASSPPFAGSGYGYTFGSGTRLTVV.

The chain has TRBV5-4 and TRBJ1-1; no reliable D call. V was pared by 0 bases and J by 5 bases, with 11 bases between. CDR1 is SGHNT, CDR2 YYREEE, per germline (reference sequence). The CDR3 is 14 amino acids. The CDR3 is CASSLVREATEAFF. The CDR3 nucleotides read TGTGCCAGCAGCTTGGTTCGGGAAGCGACTGAAGCTTTCTTT.

The chain employs TRBV7-2 and TRBJ1-3; TRBD1 matches at 8 bases. This CDR3 spans 15 amino acids. Unmatched junction bases numbered 8, after V lost 2 bases and J lost 8 bases. The germline CDR1 and CDR2 sequences are SGHTA and FQGNSA. The CDR3 coding sequence is TGTGCCAGCAGCTTACGGACAGGGAACGGGGACACCATATATTTT. This translates into CASSLRTGNGDTIYF.

CDR3 coding DNA: TGTGCCAGCAGGGGCGGGAGGATAGAGACCCAGTACTTC. Encoded protein: CASRGGRIETQYF. This chain joins TRBV7-2 and TRBJ2-5; 8 bases match TRBD2. The CDR3 covers 13 residues. From germline, CDR1 is SGHTA and CDR2 FQGNSA. The trim removed 6 bases at V and 4 bases at J, leaving 4 bases unmatched. Full variable domain (rest looked up from reference TRBV7-2 and TRBJ2-5): GAGVSQSPSNKVTEKGKDVELRCDPISGHTALYWYRQSLGQGLEFLIYFQGNSAPDKSGLPSDRFSAERTGGSVSTLTIQRTQQEDSAVYLCASRGGRIETQYFGPGTRLLVL.

The chain recombines TRBV5-1 with TRBJ2-1, with 12 bases aligning to TRBD2. J was trimmed by 2 bases and V by 0 bases; bases with no gene match: 6. There are 18 residues in the CDR3. Germline-derived CDR1 and CDR2 are SGHRS and YFSETQ. CDR3 in amino acids: CASSLELAGGVAYNEQFF. The CDR3 nucleotides read TGCGCCAGCAGCTTGGAACTAGCGGGAGGAGTTGCCTACAATGAGCAGTTCTTC.

The chain combines TRBV14 with TRBJ1-5; TRBD1 is a possible D gene (5 bases). Germline CDR1 SGHDN, CDR2 FVKESK. Trimming removed 6 bases from V and 0 bases from J, with 12 bases in between. The CDR3 totals 15 residues. CDR3 sequence: CASSLDGHSNQPQHF. In nucleotides, the CDR3 is TGTGCCAGCAGTCTGGACGGACATAGCAATCAGCCCCAGCATTTT.

The gene calls are TRBV28 and TRBJ2-5; tentatively, D is TRBD2 (5 bases). The V gene lost 0 bases and the J gene lost 1 base, with 12 bases spanning the gap. This CDR3 comprises 16 residues. Germline V gene data show CDR1 as MDHEN and CDR2 as SYDVKM. This chain's CDR3 is CASSLWESGPQETQYF. The DNA for the CDR3 is TGTGCCAGCAGTTTATGGGAGAGCGGCCCCCAAGAGACCCAGTACTTC.

The chain recombines TRBV11-2 with TRBJ1-2; possible D gene TRBD1, 5 bases. There are 14 residues in the CDR3. V was trimmed by 1 base and J by 0 bases, leaving 6 bases between them. Germline CDR1 reads SGHAT; CDR2 reads FQNNGV. CDR3 sequence: CASSLVQANYGYTF. The CDR3 coding sequence is TGTGCCAGCAGCTTAGTACAGGCTAACTATGGCTACACCTTC.

This clone appeared a single time. This chain links TRBV19 with TRBJ2-3; D is ambiguous. The CDR3 has 15 residues. The germline gives CDR1 LNHDA, CDR2 SQIVND (reference sequence). The V gene lost 3 bases and the J gene lost 0 bases, with 10 bases spanning the gap. The CDR3 DNA reads as TGTGCCAGTAGTATCACCCGGGTTAGCACAGATACGCAGTATTTT. It is translated as CASSITRVSTDTQYF.

This chain links TRBV5-6 with TRBJ2-1, with a possible D match to TRBD2 (6 bases). The CDR3 has 11 residues. Trimming removed 2 bases at V and 9 bases at J, with 6 bases between. CDR1 is SGHDT and CDR2 is YYEEEE in the germline V gene. DNA of the CDR3: TGTGCCAGCAGCTTCGGGGGTGAGCAGTTCTTC. It translates to CASSFGGEQFF.

This rearrangement joins TRBV19 to TRBJ2-1; 7 bases map to TRBD2. Germline assignment: CDR1 LNHDA and CDR2 SQIVND (reference sequence). J gave up 8 bases and V 11 bases, and 6 bases lay outside the gene matches. CDR3 length equals 11 residues. This chain's CDR3 is CAGGAGDEQFF. In DNA form, the CDR3 reads TGTGCCGGCGGGGCGGGAGATGAGCAGTTCTTC.

The genes are TRBV6-1 and TRBJ1-6; tentatively, D is TRBD1 (5 bases). V lost 0 bases, J lost 7 bases, and 10 bases lay in between. Per the germline V gene, CDR1 is MNHNS and CDR2 is SASEGT. The CDR3 runs 15 residues. In DNA, the CDR3 is TGTGCCAGCAGTGAAGCGGGGCAGCCGAATTCACCCCTCCACTTT. This gives the protein CASSEAGQPNSPLHF.

The CDR3 loop is CASSETWPLDAIQYF. For the CDR3, the DNA is TGTGCCAGCAGTGAAACGTGGCCTCTAGATGCCATTCAGTACTTC. V and J are TRBV2 and TRBJ2-4; D unresolved. CDR1 SNHLY and CDR2 FYNNEI come from the germline V gene. Between the trimmed V and J ends, which lost 2 bases and 9 bases, there was a span of 17 bases. This CDR3 is 15 amino acids long.

The genes are TRBV14 and TRBJ2-7, with 10 bases matching TRBD1. The CDR3 is 15 residues long. The germline V gene encodes CDR1 SGHDN and CDR2 FVKESK. Trimming cost V 4 bases and J 1 base; bases outside gene matches: 4. The CDR3: CASSLRQGASYEQYF. CDR3 DNA: TGTGCCAGCAGCCTACGACAGGGGGCGTCCTACGAGCAGTACTTC.

This chain connects TRBV7-9 to TRBJ1-2; maybe TRBD1 (5 bases). Trimming removed 1 base at V and 8 bases at J, with 17 bases between. The CDR3 covers 15 residues. CDR1 is SEHNR and CDR2 is FQNEAQ in the germline V gene (reference sequence). CDR3 nucleotides: TGTGCCAGCAGCTTAGGACAGTCATCTCTATCCGGCTACACCTTC. It is translated as CASSLGQSSLSGYTF.

The chain couples TRBV6-6 to TRBJ1-1, with D possibly matching TRBD1 (6 bases). CDR3 length: 15 amino acids. The germline V gene encodes CDR1 MNHNY and CDR2 SVGAGI (reference sequence). The germline V and J ends were trimmed by 7 bases and 0 bases, with 15 bases remaining between them. This chain's CDR3 is CASTNRETMNTEAFF. In DNA, the CDR3 is TGTGCCAGCACCAACAGGGAAACGATGAACACTGAAGCTTTCTTT.

The chain uses TRBV27 and TRBJ2-7; TRBD2 is a possible D gene (5 bases). This CDR3 comprises 14 residues. The V gene lost 5 bases and the J gene lost 0 bases, with 11 bases spanning the gap. CDR1 is MNHEY and CDR2 is SMNVEV in the germline V gene (reference sequence). CDR3 residues: CASSTVGSSYEQYF. CDR3 nucleotide sequence: TGTGCCAGCAGTACCGTGGGGAGCTCCTACGAGCAGTACTTC.

This chain connects TRBV19 to TRBJ1-1; TRBD1 is a possible D gene (6 bases). Germline CDR1 is LNHDA and CDR2 is SQIVND (reference sequence). Trimming left V 7 bases short and J 4 bases short, with 13 bases between. The CDR3 has 13 residues. This chain's CDR3 is CASTGGWGTEAFF. DNA for the CDR3: TGTGCCAGTACGGGGGGCTGGGGCACTGAAGCTTTCTTT.

V usage is TRBV5-1 and J usage is TRBJ1-5; 10 positions agree with TRBD1. The junction had 13 bases not matched to a gene; V was cut back by 0 bases and J by 1 base. CDR1 and CDR2 (germline): SGHRS, YFSETQ. The CDR3 has 20 amino acids. The CDR3 sequence: CASSLESDRGRWVSNQPQHF. The CDR3 DNA reads TGCGCCAGCAGCTTGGAGTCCGACAGGGGGCGCTGGGTGAGCAATCAGCCCCAGCATTTT.

V usage is TRBV10-3 and J usage is TRBJ2-1; TRBD1 matches at 12 bases. The germline V gene has CDR1 ENHRY and CDR2 SYGVKD. With 4 bases clipped from V and 8 bases from J, the junction kept 9 bases outside the gene matches. The CDR3 is made up of 16 amino acids. The CDR3 bases are TGTGCCATCAGTGCCCAGACCGGGACAGGGGGCGATGAGCAGTTCTTC. Translating gives CAISAQTGTGGDEQFF.

The chain is built from TRBV2 and TRBJ2-7, with D hard to call. V lost 1 base and J lost 7, with 14 bases in between. There are 14 residues in the CDR3. CDR1 and CDR2 (germline): SNHLY, FYNNEI. The CDR3 nucleotides are TGTGCCAGCAGTGAAGTACAGATAGTTGCGGAGCAGTACTTC. Its protein is CASSEVQIVAEQYF.

This clone was seen only once. V and J are TRBV21-1 and TRBJ2-7; the table's D call, TRBD1, was not checked against the DNA. TRBV21-1 is flagged as a pseudogene. The CDR3 totals 16 residues. CDR3 bases: TGTGCCAGCAGCAAAGCCCGGGGGACAGTCCCCTACGAGCAGTACTTC. This sequence encodes CASSKARGTVPYEQYF.

The chain recombines TRBV2 with TRBJ2-1; 9 nucleotides align to TRBD2. Germline-derived CDR1 and CDR2 are SNHLY and FYNNEI. V shed 7 bases and J 0 bases; nucleotides not matched to a gene: 7. This CDR3 comprises 16 residues. The CDR3 region is CASKPLAGISYNEQFF. DNA for the CDR3: TGTGCCAGCAAACCCCTAGCGGGAATCTCCTACAATGAGCAGTTCTTC.

The V and J genes are TRBV7-8 and TRBJ2-5; unclear D gene. The CDR3 covers 13 residues. Germline V gene lookup returns CDR1 SGHVS and CDR2 FQNEAQ. Trimming removed 4 bases from V and 1 base from J, with 7 bases in between. The CDR3 sequence: CASSYRLQETQYF. DNA for the CDR3: TGTGCCAGCAGCTACCGACTCCAAGAGACCCAGTACTTC.

This clone was seen only once. The chain combines TRBV18 with TRBJ2-1; TRBD2 aligns across 7 bases. V lost 2 bases and J lost 8; bases outside the gene matches: 12. Germline V gene sequence: CDR1 KGHSH, CDR2 LQKENI. The CDR3 extends over 16 amino acids. In DNA, the CDR3 is TGTGCCAGCTCACCAGGGGAGGGTACCGGTGGCTATGAGCAGTTCTTC. Translation gives CASSPGEGTGGYEQFF.

J is TRBJ2-1 and V is TRBV4-1; 8 bases agree with TRBD2. CDR1 is MGHRA, CDR2 YSYEKL, per germline. V lost 4 bases and J lost 8; bases outside the gene matches: 13. CDR3 size: 16 residues. This CDR3 reads CASSRPGGPYPYEQFF. The DNA of the CDR3 is TGCGCCAGCAGCCGCCCGGGAGGGCCCTACCCTTATGAGCAGTTCTTC.

The V and J genes are TRBV2 and TRBJ1-4; D is unresolved. Germline V gene data show CDR1 as SNHLY and CDR2 as FYNNEI. This CDR3 is built from 12 residues. V was shortened by 8 bases and J by 8 bases, with 12 bases between the two germline ends. This CDR3 is CASGPQREKLFF. In nucleotides, the CDR3 is TGTGCCAGCGGCCCGCAGCGGGAAAAACTGTTTTTT.

The rearrangement uses TRBV4-1 and TRBJ2-5; 8 bases are a match to TRBD1. The J call is in doubt because the DNA end fits TRBJ2-7 better. The CDR3 length is 15 residues. Germline lookup yields CDR1 MGHRA and CDR2 YSYEKL. Here the CDR3 reads CASSQVPAGGNEQYF. The CDR3 nucleotides read TGCGCCAGCAGCCAAGTCCCGGCAGGGGGCAACGAGCAGTACTTC.